One and the same sample provided the 30 T cell receptor beta chains below, sequenced in a study of T cells in Graves' hyperthyroidism and ophthalmopathy. RNA transcripts served as the template for amplifying TCR beta CDR3 regions. HTBI primers drove first-round RT-PCR of the TCR CDR3. One entry per CDR3 protein results from TCRdb running MiXCR on the multiplex PCR reads. The profile shows about 600,000 distinct CDR3 sequences, 16% of them singletons. The sequenced sample consisted of blood. Receptors originate from a woman between 35 and 50 years old with Graves' ophthalmopathy.

This clonotype was seen only a few times. The CDR3 region has the DNA TGCGCCAGCAGCTGGGGGGACAGGGATAATGAAAAACTGTTTTTT. It encodes CASSWGDRDNEKLFF. The V gene is TRBV5-1, the J gene TRBJ1-4; 9 positions match TRBD1. This CDR3 comprises 15 residues. V lost 3 bases to trimming and J lost 4 bases; unmatched junction nucleotides: 4. Germline values: CDR1 SGHRS, CDR2 YFSETQ.

The table lists this clonotype with many counts. The gene calls are TRBV30 and TRBJ1-5; D is unclear. The CDR3 is 14 amino acids. Germline-derived CDR1 and CDR2 are GTSNPN and SVGIG (reference sequence). V was cut by 2 bases and J by 3 bases, with 11 bases left in between. Written as DNA, the CDR3 is TGTGCCTGGAGTCAATTCTCCGCCAATCAGCCCCAGCATTTT. Translated: CAWSQFSANQPQHF.

This clonotype came up a few times. V and J are TRBV5-6 and TRBJ2-5; no firm D call. Germline CDR1 and CDR2: SGHDT and YYEEEE. The V end was cut by 0 bases, the J end by 2 bases, with 5 bases between. This CDR3 has 13 amino acids. The CDR3 sequence: CASSLVWQETQYF. The DNA for the CDR3 is TGTGCCAGCAGCTTGGTTTGGCAAGAGACCCAGTACTTC.

This clonotype was counted many times. The J gene is TRBJ2-1, the V gene TRBV11-2, with D hard to call. Germline assignment: CDR1 SGHAT and CDR2 FQNNGV. The CDR3 covers 15 residues. Trimming shortened V by 5 bases and J by 0 bases, and 11 bases separated the two germline ends. This CDR3 reads CASSQDISSYNEQFF. CDR3 DNA: TGTGCCAGCAGCCAAGACATTAGCTCCTACAATGAGCAGTTCTTC.

This clonotype was detected a few times. The CDR3 region is CASSPTGPNINQPQHF. Here the CDR3 DNA reads TGCGCCAGCAGCCCGACAGGGCCCAATATCAATCAGCCCCAGCATTTT. The chain is built from TRBV5-1 and TRBJ1-5, with 7 bases that match TRBD1. The J segment lost 3 bases and the V segment lost 4 bases, leaving 10 bases of the junction unmatched. There are 16 residues in the CDR3. Per the germline V gene, CDR1 is SGHRS and CDR2 is YFSETQ.

In this sample, this clonotype turned up many times. The J gene is TRBJ2-2, the V gene TRBV7-6; D remains unclear. CDR3 length: 15 amino acids. The germline V gene encodes CDR1 SGHVS and CDR2 FNYEAQ. V lost 1 base to trimming and J lost 3 bases, with 9 bases between them. CDR3 in amino acids: CASSLGSADTGELFF. The CDR3 DNA reads TGTGCCAGCAGCTTAGGGTCGGCGGACACCGGGGAGCTGTTTTTT.

V usage is TRBV28 and J usage is TRBJ1-1, with TRBD1 matching 9 bases. Per germline, CDR1 MDHEN and CDR2 SYDVKM. Trimming at V came to 7 bases and at J to 5 bases, leaving 5 bases not matched to a gene. This CDR3 is built from 13 residues. DNA for the CDR3: TGTGCCAGCATGGGACAGGGTTTTACTGAAGCTTTCTTT. Translating gives CASMGQGFTEAFF.

The V and J genes are TRBV7-2 and TRBJ2-5; weak D call: TRBD2 (6 bases). This CDR3 region has 16 residues. The V and J ends lost 2 bases and 4 bases respectively, with 17 bases between them. Germline-derived CDR1 and CDR2 are SGHTA and FQGNSA. The CDR3 DNA reads TGTGCCAGCAGCTTAAACATCGGGGGTATCCCAGAGACCCAGTACTTC. Translation gives CASSLNIGGIPETQYF.

This clonotype was recorded at least ten times. The chain joins TRBV7-9 to TRBJ2-1; 11 positions match TRBD2. V lost 1 base and J lost 5; bases outside the gene matches: 7. The CDR3 is 17 amino acids. From germline, CDR1 is SEHNR and CDR2 FQNEAQ (reference sequence). This chain's CDR3 is CASSLGRLLAGDNEQFF. Here the CDR3 DNA reads TGTGCCAGCAGCTTAGGCCGATTACTAGCGGGGGACAATGAGCAGTTCTTC.

This clonotype was observed many times. The chain is built from TRBV2 and TRBJ2-1, with 14 bases aligning to TRBD2. From germline, CDR1 is SNHLY and CDR2 FYNNEI. The junction had 10 bases not matched to a gene; V was cut back by 7 bases and J by 5 bases. The CDR3 is 17 amino acids. The CDR3 loop is CASTGLAGVPQDNEQFF. The CDR3 coding sequence is TGTGCCAGCACGGGACTAGCGGGAGTACCTCAAGACAATGAGCAGTTCTTC.

This chain joins TRBV20-1 and TRBJ1-5, with D unresolved. V lost 6 bases to trimming and J lost 1 base, with 13 bases between them. Germline CDR1 and CDR2: DFQATT and SNEGSKA (reference sequence). The CDR3 spans 14 residues. The DNA for the CDR3 is TGCAGTGCCAATACAGTGGAGAGCAATCAGCCCCAGCATTTT. Its translation is CSANTVESNQPQHF.

This clonotype appeared many times. The chain recombines TRBV7-2 with TRBJ2-1; 7 nucleotides agree with TRBD1. Germline V gene data show CDR1 as SGHTA and CDR2 as FQGNSA. Losses at the gene ends were 4 bases for V and 9 bases for J; bases not matched to a gene: 6. The CDR3 runs 13 residues. The CDR3: CASSSTTGVEQFF. For the CDR3, the DNA is TGTGCCAGCAGCTCAACCACAGGGGTTGAGCAGTTCTTC.

This clonotype appeared many times. The CDR3 protein is CASSLGLSYNEQFF. CDR3 DNA sequence: TGCGCCAGCAGCTTGGGACTTTCCTACAATGAGCAGTTCTTC. J is TRBJ2-1 and V is TRBV5-1; D is uncertain. V was pared by 0 bases and J by 1 base, with 5 bases between. This CDR3 has 14 residues. In germline, CDR1 is SGHRS, CDR2 YFSETQ.

This clonotype was recorded a few times. The chain recombines TRBV9 with TRBJ2-5, with 11 bases lining up with TRBD2. Germline trimming cut 4 bases from V and 4 bases from J; bases unmatched to any gene: 9. The length of the CDR3 is 16 residues. From germline, CDR1 is SGDLS and CDR2 YYNGEE. CDR3 residues: CASSPEISGGVETQYF. The CDR3 region has the DNA TGTGCCAGCAGCCCTGAGATTAGCGGGGGGGTAGAGACCCAGTACTTC.

This clonotype was observed at least ten times. The V call is TRBV7-9, the J call TRBJ2-1; D might be TRBD2 (6 bases). Trimming removed 3 bases at V and 5 bases at J, with 14 bases between. Germline V CDR1 and CDR2: SEHNR, FQNEAQ (reference sequence). This CDR3 contains 15 residues. CDR3 region: CASSFSGSKHNEQFF. The CDR3 coding sequence is TGTGCCAGCAGCTTTTCCGGGAGTAAACACAATGAGCAGTTCTTC.

This chain joins TRBV28 and TRBJ1-4; unclear D gene. CDR1 is MDHEN and CDR2 is SYDVKM in the germline V gene. The V and J ends lost 5 bases and 7 bases respectively, with 14 bases between them. This CDR3 spans 14 amino acids. The chain's CDR3 is CASSPEQLREKLFF. The CDR3 nucleotides are TGTGCCAGCAGTCCCGAACAGCTCCGTGAAAAACTGTTTTTT.

This clonotype was counted only a few times. The rearrangement links TRBV28 to TRBJ1-2; a weak D match, TRBD1 (5 bases). The CDR3 is 15 residues long. The V gene lost 5 bases and the J gene lost 0 bases, with 13 bases spanning the gap. Germline assignment: CDR1 MDHEN and CDR2 SYDVKM. The CDR3 nucleotides read TGTGCCAGCAGTCCAACAGCGGGGGCTAACTATGGCTACACCTTC. Translating gives CASSPTAGANYGYTF.

This clonotype has more than one count but fewer than ten. V is TRBV4-1 and J is TRBJ2-1, with a possible D match to TRBD2 (5 bases). V was shortened by 4 bases and J by 2 bases, with 18 bases between the two germline ends. Germline V CDR1 and CDR2: MGHRA, YSYEKL. The CDR3 contains 17 residues. The CDR3, as DNA: TGCGCCAGCAGCCTTTCTCTTGGGCGGGTCGCCTACAATGAGCAGTTCTTC. It is translated as CASSLSLGRVAYNEQFF.

The sample holds many counts of this clonotype. This sequence joins TRBV6-2 or TRBV6-3 and TRBJ2-5, with D maybe TRBD2 (6 bases). The CDR3 consists of 11 residues. V lost 2 bases to trimming and J lost 11 bases, with 9 bases between them. The V gene's germline CDR1 is MNHEY and CDR2 SVGEGT. The CDR3 spells CASSYKDYQYF. The CDR3 nucleotides read TGTGCCAGCAGTTACAAGGACTATCAGTACTTC.

This clonotype was detected a few times. This chain uses TRBV25-1 with TRBJ2-5; 11 nucleotides line up with TRBD1. Per germline, CDR1 MGHDK and CDR2 SYGVNS. After removal of 2 bases from V and 10 bases from J, the junction contained 12 bases not matched to a gene. The length of the CDR3 is 16 residues. The CDR3 here is CASSEGGGQGAQGQYF. The CDR3 coding sequence is TGTGCCAGCAGTGAAGGGGGAGGACAGGGGGCGCAGGGCCAGTACTTC.

V usage is TRBV6-1 and J usage is TRBJ2-7; either TRBD1 or TRBD2 may fit D (5 bases each). The ends were cut back, 0 bases at V and 3 bases at J, with 12 bases in the middle. Germline V gene data show CDR1 as MNHNS and CDR2 as SASEGT. The CDR3 length is 15 residues. CDR3 protein: CASSEARGFVYEQYF. Here the CDR3 DNA reads TGTGCCAGCAGTGAAGCGAGGGGATTCGTCTACGAGCAGTACTTC.

This clonotype was detected ten times or more. The chain couples TRBV12-3 or TRBV12-4 to TRBJ2-3; a possible D gene is TRBD2 (6 bases). Trimming left V 7 bases short and J 0 bases short, with 20 bases between. CDR3 length equals 17 residues. The CDR3 is CASTPTEGRTSTDTQYF. The CDR3 nucleotides read TGTGCCAGCACTCCAACGGAGGGGAGGACTAGCACAGATACGCAGTATTTT.

The chain employs TRBV6-1 and TRBJ2-1; D is possibly TRBD1 (5 bases). V lost 5 bases and J lost 7, with 12 bases in between. Germline V gene sequence: CDR1 MNHNS, CDR2 SASEGT. This CDR3 is built from 13 residues. The chain's CDR3 is CASSSLGANEQFF. CDR3 in DNA: TGTGCCAGCAGTTCCTTAGGGGCTAATGAGCAGTTCTTC.

In this sample, this clonotype turned up a few times. V gene TRBV20-1 combines with J gene TRBJ1-2, with D possibly matching TRBD1 (6 bases). This CDR3 is 15 amino acids long. The V and J ends lost 2 bases and 2 bases respectively, with 15 bases between them. Germline CDR1 is DFQATT and CDR2 is SNEGSKA (reference sequence). The CDR3 is CSARSLQGLNYGYTF. The DNA for the CDR3 is TGCAGTGCTAGATCACTGCAGGGGCTCAACTATGGCTACACCTTC.

This clonotype was picked up many times. This rearrangement joins TRBV5-1 to TRBJ2-3, with 8 bases identical to TRBD2. After removal of 2 bases from V and 6 bases from J, the junction contained 14 bases not matched to a gene. The length of the CDR3 is 17 residues. CDR1 SGHRS and CDR2 YFSETQ come from the germline V gene. The CDR3: CASSFEQSGSGWDTQYF. The CDR3 coding sequence is TGCGCCAGCAGCTTCGAACAAAGCGGGAGCGGTTGGGATACGCAGTATTTT.

This clonotype occurred many times. This rearrangement joins TRBV28 to TRBJ1-1; a possible D gene is TRBD1 (6 bases). V lost 6 bases to trimming and J lost 0 bases, with 11 bases between them. The germline CDR1 and CDR2 sequences are MDHEN and SYDVKM. The CDR3 extends over 14 amino acids. CDR3 nucleotide sequence: TGTGCCAGCAGCTTGACAGGCATGAACACTGAAGCTTTCTTT. Protein product: CASSLTGMNTEAFF.

The table lists this clonotype with a few counts. The CDR3 DNA is TGTGCCAGCAGACTTAGCGGGGGCTCAGATACGCAGTATTTT. Encoded protein: CASRLSGGSDTQYF. The chain links TRBV7-8 to TRBJ2-3; 9 bases agree with TRBD2. There are 14 residues in the CDR3. After removal of 6 bases from V and 4 bases from J, the junction contained 5 bases not matched to a gene. Germline loops: CDR1 SGHVS, CDR2 FQNEAQ.

The table lists this clonotype with many counts. The junction departs from the called germline gene at one end, perhaps through a read error. The chain employs TRBV7-2 and TRBJ2-5, with 9 nucleotides matching TRBD2. The CDR3 loop spans 16 amino acids. Germline lookup yields CDR1 SGHTA and CDR2 FQGNSA. Written as DNA, the CDR3 is TGTGCCGGCAGCTCTGGAGTAGCGGGGGCCCAAGAGACCCAGTACTTC. Amino acids: CAGSSGVAGAQETQYF.

This clonotype was counted between two and nine times. CDR3 nucleotide sequence: TGTGCCAGCAGCTTGTTAGGTCAGGGCGTGATCACCCTGTCTCCTGAAGCTTTCTTT. The encoded protein is CASSLLGQGVITLSPEAFF. The chain has TRBV5-5 and TRBJ1-1, with D perhaps matching TRBD1 (5 bases). The CDR3 covers 19 residues. The ends were cut back, 1 base at V and 6 bases at J, with 28 bases in the middle. CDR1 is SGHKS and CDR2 is YYEKEE in the germline V gene (reference sequence). The full variable domain, in which reference TRBV5-5 and TRBJ1-1 provide the parts outside the CDR3, is DAGVTQSPTHLIKTRGQQVTLRCSPISGHKSVSWYQQVLGQGPQFIFQYYEKEERGRGNFPDRFSARQFPNYSSELNVNALLLGDSALYLCASSLLGQGVITLSPEAFFGQGTRLTVV.

This clonotype was picked up many times. The J gene is TRBJ2-5, the V gene TRBV28; D possibly corresponds to TRBD1 (6 bases). The length of the CDR3 is 15 residues. CDR1 is MDHEN and CDR2 is SYDVKM in the germline V gene. With 5 bases removed from V and 4 bases from J, the gap between germline ends came to 17 bases. The CDR3 coding sequence is TGTGCCAGCAGTATACCGATTACAGGGCCAGAGACCCAGTACTTC. Residues: CASSIPITGPETQYF.